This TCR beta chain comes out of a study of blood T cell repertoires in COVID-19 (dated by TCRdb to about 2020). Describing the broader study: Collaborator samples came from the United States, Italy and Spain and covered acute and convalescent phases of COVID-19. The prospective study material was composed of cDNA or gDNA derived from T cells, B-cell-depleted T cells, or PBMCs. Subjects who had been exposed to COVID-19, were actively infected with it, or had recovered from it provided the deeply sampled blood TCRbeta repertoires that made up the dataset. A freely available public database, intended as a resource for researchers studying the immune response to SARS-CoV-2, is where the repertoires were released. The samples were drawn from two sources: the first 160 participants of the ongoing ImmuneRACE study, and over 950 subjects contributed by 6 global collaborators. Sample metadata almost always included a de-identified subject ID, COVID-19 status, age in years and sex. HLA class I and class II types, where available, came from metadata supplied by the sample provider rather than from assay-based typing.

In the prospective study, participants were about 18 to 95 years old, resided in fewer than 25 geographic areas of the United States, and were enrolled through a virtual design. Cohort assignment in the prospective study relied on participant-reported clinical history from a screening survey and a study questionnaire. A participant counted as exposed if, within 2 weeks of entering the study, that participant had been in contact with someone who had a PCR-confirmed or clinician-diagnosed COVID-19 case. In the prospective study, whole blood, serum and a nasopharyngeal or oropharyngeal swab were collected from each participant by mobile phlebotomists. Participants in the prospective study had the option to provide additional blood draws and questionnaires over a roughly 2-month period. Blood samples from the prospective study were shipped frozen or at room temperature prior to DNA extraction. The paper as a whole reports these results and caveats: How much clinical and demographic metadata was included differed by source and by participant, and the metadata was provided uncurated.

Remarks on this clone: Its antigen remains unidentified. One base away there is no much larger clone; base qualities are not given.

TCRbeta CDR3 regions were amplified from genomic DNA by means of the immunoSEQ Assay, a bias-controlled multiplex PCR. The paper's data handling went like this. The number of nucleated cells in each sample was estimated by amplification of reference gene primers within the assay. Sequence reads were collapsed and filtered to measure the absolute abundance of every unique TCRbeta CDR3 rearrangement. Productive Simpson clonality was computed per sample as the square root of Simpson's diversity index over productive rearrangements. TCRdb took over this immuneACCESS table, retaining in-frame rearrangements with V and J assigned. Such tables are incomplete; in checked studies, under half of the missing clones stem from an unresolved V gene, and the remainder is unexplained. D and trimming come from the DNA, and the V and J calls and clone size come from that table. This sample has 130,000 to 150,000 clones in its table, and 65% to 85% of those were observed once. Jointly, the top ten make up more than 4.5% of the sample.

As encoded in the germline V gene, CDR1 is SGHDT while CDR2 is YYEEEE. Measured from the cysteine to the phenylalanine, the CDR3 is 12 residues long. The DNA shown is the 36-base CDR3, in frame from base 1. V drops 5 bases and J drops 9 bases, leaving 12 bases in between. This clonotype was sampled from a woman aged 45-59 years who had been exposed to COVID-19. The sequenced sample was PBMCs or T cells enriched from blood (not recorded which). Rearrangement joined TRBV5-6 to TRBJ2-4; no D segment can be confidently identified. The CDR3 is CASRILRGIQYF. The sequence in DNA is TGTGCCAGCAGGATACTCCGAGGCATTCAGTACTTC. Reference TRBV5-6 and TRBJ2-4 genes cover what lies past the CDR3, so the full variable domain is DAGVTQSPTHLIKTRGQQVTLRCSPKSGHDTVSWYQQALGQGPQFIFQYYEEEERQRGNFPDRFSGHQFPNYSSELNVNALLLGDSALYLCASRILRGIQYFGAGTRLSVL.